The following is a T cell receptor (beta chain) sequence with its context. V lost 6 bases to trimming and J lost 7 bases, with 15 bases between them. CDR1 SGHNT and CDR2 YENEEA come from the germline V gene. CDR3 size: 14 residues. These data originate in a study of T cell responses to AZD1222 COVID-19 vaccine. This table comes from immunoSEQ multiplex PCR, and its TCRdb copy is limited to in-frame clones, with some not included. This table holds roughly 150,000 clones, around 89% found once. The sequencing here drew on peripheral blood, taken on day 0 of MenACWY control vaccination. This receptor was obtained from an adult in good health. The chain recombines TRBV11-3 with TRBJ1-4; TRBD1 might be the D (5 bases). CDR3 DNA: TGTGCCAGCAGGATGGCCGGGACTCCTGAAAAACTGTTTTTT. This encodes CASRMAGTPEKLFF.